The 2 T cell receptor beta chains in this list originate from one sample, sequenced in a study of T cells in Graves' hyperthyroidism and ophthalmopathy. RNA transcripts provided the source from which TCR beta CDR3 regions were amplified. The study used the HTBI primer set for a first-round RT-PCR of the TCR CDR3. TCRdb re-derived calls from the multiplex PCR reads in MiXCR, one entry per CDR3 protein. The sample includes a few hundred thousand distinct CDR3 sequences, 25% of them seen just once. Sequenced: blood. All receptors come from a man over 45 with Graves' hyperthyroidism.

This clonotype was counted only a few times. This chain connects TRBV12-5 to TRBJ2-6, with 7 bases matching TRBD1. Per germline, CDR1 LGHNT and CDR2 FRNRAP. This CDR3 region has 19 residues. V gave up 5 bases and J gave up 0 bases; unmatched junction bases: 13. Here the CDR3 reads CASGGGQTGQSSGANVLTF. In DNA form, the CDR3 reads TGTGCTAGTGGTGGAGGCCAGACAGGGCAAAGCTCTGGGGCCAACGTCCTGACTTTC.

The chain carries TRBV28 and TRBJ2-3, with 9 bases identical to TRBD1. V lost 6 bases and J lost 4; bases outside the gene matches: 2. The germline CDR1 and CDR2 sequences are MDHEN and SYDVKM. CDR3 length equals 13 residues. The CDR3 DNA follows: TGTGCCAGCAGAACAGGGGGCCCAGATACGCAGTATTTT. Translation: CASRTGGPDTQYF.